The next 8 T cell receptor beta chains were all read from a single sample in a study of Graves' ophthalmopathy and Graves' hyperthyroidism. Amplification targeted the TCR beta CDR3 regions, with RNA transcripts as the source material. RT-PCR in the first round used HTBI primers; a second-round multiplex PCR followed. Using its own MiXCR run on the multiplex PCR reads, TCRdb lists one record per CDR3 protein. The sample lists over a million distinct CDR3 sequences; about two fifths were seen once. Sequencing was performed on peripheral blood or thyroid tissue (not recorded which). The receptors shown here come from an adult man with Graves' hyperthyroidism.

In this sample, this clonotype turned up a few times. The chain combines TRBV7-9 with TRBJ1-3, with 7 bases fitting TRBD1. This CDR3 contains 14 residues. CDR1 and CDR2 from the germline V gene are SEHNR and FQNEAQ (reference sequence). V lost 4 bases, J lost 2 bases, and 2 bases stayed unmatched. Written as DNA, the CDR3 is TGTGCCAGCAGCTATCAGGGGGCTGGAAACACCATATATTTT. Its protein is CASSYQGAGNTIYF. Together with reference TRBV7-9 and TRBJ1-3, the CDR3 gives the full variable domain: DTGVSQNPRHKITKRGQNVTFRCDPISEHNRLYWYRQTLGQGPEFLTYFQNEAQLEKSRLLSDRFSAERPKGSFSTLEIQRTEQGDSAMYLCASSYQGAGNTIYFGEGSWLTVV.

This clonotype was counted between two and nine times. The genes are TRBV20-1 and TRBJ2-7; tentative D call: TRBD2 (5 bases). Germline CDR1 DFQATT, CDR2 SNEGSKA (reference sequence). The V end was cut by 1 base, the J end by 7 bases, with 17 bases between. This CDR3 region has 14 residues. CDR3 DNA: TGCAGTGCTAGAGTCTCTGGGAGACTTGGAGAGCAGTACTTC. This codes for CSARVSGRLGEQYF.

The count of this clonotype is one. This may arise from a read error, as a much more abundant clone is one base away. The chain combines TRBV19 with TRBJ1-5; 7 positions agree with TRBD1. This CDR3 comprises 15 residues. Germline V gene sequence: CDR1 LNHDA, CDR2 SQIVND (reference sequence). After removal of 4 bases from V and 6 bases from J, the junction contained 9 bases not matched to a gene. The CDR3 DNA follows: TGTGCCAGTAGTAGGGGACAGAGGGCTCGTCAGCCCCAGCATTTT. The encoded protein is CASSRGQRARQPQHF.

This clonotype has at least ten counts. The rearrangement joins TRBV2 to TRBJ1-2; possibly TRBD1 for D (6 bases). The V gene lost 7 bases and the J gene lost 8 bases, with 20 bases spanning the gap. The germline gives CDR1 SNHLY, CDR2 FYNNEI. The CDR3 covers 14 residues. The CDR3 sequence is CASIPRTDAGGYTF. CDR3 coding DNA: TGTGCCAGCATTCCGAGGACAGACGCGGGGGGCTACACCTTC. Using reference TRBV2 and TRBJ1-2 for the parts outside the CDR3, the full variable domain is EPEVTQTPSHQVTQMGQEVILRCVPISNHLYFYWYRQILGQKVEFLVSFYNNEISEKSEIFDDQFSVERPDGSNFTLKIRSTKLEDSAMYFCASIPRTDAGGYTFGSGTRLTVV.

This clonotype was seen a few times. The chain recombines TRBV3-1 with TRBJ1-5; perhaps TRBD1 as D (6 bases). Per germline, CDR1 LGHDT and CDR2 YNNKEL (reference sequence). Trimming took off 1 base at V and 7 bases at J, with 11 bases between the two ends. CDR3 length equals 14 residues. The CDR3 sequence: CASSQAAGEQPQHF. The CDR3 DNA is TGTGCCAGCAGCCAAGCGGCAGGGGAACAGCCCCAGCATTTT.

This clonotype was recorded once. The chain employs TRBV7-9 and TRBJ1-6, with D possibly TRBD1 on 6 matching bases. Trimming took 10 bases from V and 7 from J, leaving 20 bases between them. The germline CDR1 and CDR2 sequences are SEHNR and FQNEAQ (reference sequence). The CDR3 is 15 amino acids. The CDR3 DNA reads as TGTGCCACTAGCCCAACAGGGAATAGAAATTCACCCCTCCACTTT. Protein: CATSPTGNRNSPLHF.

The V gene is TRBV7-9, the J gene TRBJ1-1; D uncertain. Germline CDR1 is SEHNR and CDR2 is FQNEAQ (reference sequence). Trimming took 1 base from V and 8 from J, leaving 11 bases between them. This CDR3 spans 13 amino acids. CDR3 sequence reads: CASSLGGVREAFF. In DNA form, the CDR3 reads TGTGCCAGCAGCTTAGGCGGAGTCAGGGAAGCTTTCTTT. Combining the CDR3 with reference TRBV7-9 and TRBJ1-1 gives the whole variable domain DTGVSQNPRHKITKRGQNVTFRCDPISEHNRLYWYRQTLGQGPEFLTYFQNEAQLEKSRLLSDRFSAERPKGSFSTLEIQRTEQGDSAMYLCASSLGGVREAFFGQGTRLTVV.

The V and J genes are TRBV29-1 and TRBJ2-2, with D possibly being TRBD2 (7 bases). Trimming stripped 6 bases from V and 6 bases from J, with 20 bases between. CDR1 SQVTM and CDR2 ANQGSEA come from the germline V gene. The CDR3 contains 15 residues. CDR3 sequence: CSVYTGGGASGELFF. The CDR3 DNA is TGCAGCGTCTATACAGGAGGGGGGGCTTCCGGGGAGCTGTTTTTT.